These 26 T cell receptor beta chains came from one sample sequenced in a study of beta chain features in type 1 diabetes. Study-wide results and caveats: Type 1 diabetes patients showed a moderate but significant shortening of TCRB CDR3s in all four CD4+ subsets.

Their recognized antigens are unknown. Expressed TCRB transcripts were sequenced because the entire RNA isolate underwent reverse transcription. TCRdb's copy holds only in-frame clones and misses some; the assay was immunoSEQ multiplex PCR. The profile shows roughly 250,000 clones, 20% of them singletons. What was sequenced was naive CD4+ T cells from blood. The receptors derive from a woman between 40 and 50 years old with type 1 diabetes.

The rearrangement joins TRBV5-1 to TRBJ2-7; 7 bases match TRBD1. CDR1 is SGHRS, CDR2 YFSETQ, per germline. The CDR3 length is 13 residues. The J segment lost 7 bases and the V segment lost 1 base, leaving 5 bases of the junction unmatched. The CDR3 nucleotides read TGCGCCAGCAGCTTGACAGGGGTCCGGGAGCAGTACTTC. Protein product: CASSLTGVREQYF.

The CDR3 is CASSRQPRDTGELFF. The CDR3 DNA is TGTGCCAGCAGCCGACAGCCTAGGGACACCGGGGAGCTGTTTTTT. This rearrangement joins TRBV9 to TRBJ2-2; possible D gene TRBD1, 5 bases. Between the trimmed V and J ends, which lost 4 bases and 3 bases, there was a span of 13 bases. Germline V gene lookup returns CDR1 SGDLS and CDR2 YYNGEE. The CDR3 has 15 amino acids.

V is TRBV19 and J is TRBJ1-5, with TRBD1 identical over 7 bases. V dropped 8 bases and J dropped 2; count of bases not matched to a gene: 12. In germline, CDR1 is LNHDA, CDR2 SQIVND (reference sequence). This CDR3 is built from 16 residues. The CDR3 loop is CASGFPRGARNQPQHF. In DNA, the CDR3 is TGTGCCAGTGGCTTCCCCAGGGGGGCCCGCAATCAGCCCCAGCATTTT.

This clone has more than one count but fewer than ten. The J gene is TRBJ2-1, the V gene TRBV7-2; 11 bases agree with TRBD1. Looked up from germline, CDR1 is SGHTA and CDR2 is FQGNSA. V lost 4 bases to trimming and J lost 6 bases; unmatched junction nucleotides: 5. The CDR3 is made up of 15 amino acids. CDR3 loop: CASSSGTGGSNEQFF. CDR3 DNA sequence: TGTGCCAGCAGCTCCGGGACAGGGGGTTCCAATGAGCAGTTCTTC.

The CDR3 coding sequence is TGTGCCAGCAGCTTAACGGGCCCGGGGGGCTATGAGCAGTTCTTC. Translating gives CASSLTGPGGYEQFF. This chain connects TRBV7-3 to TRBJ2-1; D may be TRBD2 (7 bases). Trimming shortened V by 0 bases and J by 8 bases, and 14 bases separated the two germline ends. Germline values: CDR1 SGHTA, CDR2 FQGTGA. The CDR3 is made up of 15 amino acids.

The chain carries TRBV5-1 and TRBJ1-1, with 7 bases that match TRBD1. The germline V gene encodes CDR1 SGHRS and CDR2 YFSETQ. The CDR3 is made up of 15 amino acids. V trimming: 0 bases; J trimming: 4 bases; junction bases outside the gene matches: 6. CDR3 in DNA: TGCGCCAGCAGCTTGGAGGCAGGGGGAAGCACTGAAGCTTTCTTT. It encodes CASSLEAGGSTEAFF.

This clone was counted a few times. The V gene is TRBV7-3, the J gene TRBJ2-1; D is perhaps TRBD1 (6 bases). V lost 5 bases, J lost 4 bases, and 12 bases lay in between. The CDR3 has 14 residues. Germline CDR1 is SGHTA and CDR2 is FQGTGA. This CDR3 is CASSPDRGYNEQFF. The CDR3 nucleotides are TGTGCCAGCAGCCCGGATAGGGGGTACAATGAGCAGTTCTTC. Based on the CDR3 plus reference TRBV7-3 and TRBJ2-1, the full variable domain is GAGVSQTPSNKVTEKGKYVELRCDPISGHTALYWYRQSLGQGPEFLIYFQGTGAADDSGLPNDRFFAVRPEGSVSTLKIQRTERGDSAVYLCASSPDRGYNEQFFGPGTRLTVL.

In its sample, this clone was seen a few times. This chain joins TRBV13 and TRBJ1-5; D remains ambiguous. This CDR3 has 14 amino acids. Germline-derived CDR1 and CDR2 are PRHDT and FYEKMQ (reference sequence). Trimming pared 0 bases from V and 7 bases from J, leaving 10 bases between. CDR3 bases: TGTGCCAGCAGCTTAGGGGAGAGGCGGCAGCCCCAGCATTTT. Its translation is CASSLGERRQPQHF.

J is TRBJ1-2 and V is TRBV29-1; D call uncertain. Per germline, CDR1 SQVTM and CDR2 ANQGSEA. V was clipped by 3 bases and J by 1 base, with 6 bases between them. The CDR3 consists of 12 residues. The CDR3 loop is CSVDSINYGYTF. CDR3 DNA: TGCAGCGTTGATAGTATTAACTATGGCTACACCTTC.

V usage is TRBV23-1 and J usage is TRBJ1-2, with D perhaps TRBD1 (6 bases). TRBV23-1 is placed among ORFs of uncertain function. V lost 6 bases to trimming and J lost 2 bases, with 13 bases between them. This CDR3 spans 14 amino acids. In DNA, the CDR3 is TGCGCCAGCAGCTCGAGGGGGTTCAACTATGGCTACACCTTC. This encodes CASSSRGFNYGYTF.

The chain combines TRBV2 with TRBJ1-1, with D perhaps matching TRBD1 (5 bases). The CDR3 is 14 amino acids. V shed 8 bases and J shed 2 bases, with 15 bases lying between them. Germline V gene lookup returns CDR1 SNHLY and CDR2 FYNNEI. CDR3 loop: CASLLGGSNTEAFF. For the CDR3, the DNA is TGTGCCAGCCTCCTCGGGGGGTCTAACACTGAAGCTTTCTTT.

The V gene is TRBV28, the J gene TRBJ2-7, with D possibly matching TRBD2 (6 bases). Looked up from germline, CDR1 is MDHEN and CDR2 is SYDVKM. The V end lost 7 bases, the J end lost 6 bases, and 19 bases lay between the germline ends. The CDR3 runs to 14 residues. CDR3 in amino acids: CASTPPEGKGEQYF. CDR3 coding DNA: TGTGCCAGCACCCCCCCGGAGGGTAAAGGCGAGCAGTACTTC.

This clone was detected only a few times. The chain couples TRBV18 to TRBJ1-2; D gene ambiguous. The CDR3 spans 15 residues. Germline assignment: CDR1 KGHSH and CDR2 LQKENI. V was pared by 8 bases and J by 6 bases, with 22 bases between. Here the CDR3 DNA reads TGTGCCAGCAAACCCCTCGGTGATCTCTCGGATGGCTACACCTTC. Protein product: CASKPLGDLSDGYTF.

The chain carries TRBV5-1 and TRBJ1-1; 7 positions match TRBD1. The CDR3 is made up of 13 amino acids. Germline CDR1 and CDR2: SGHRS and YFSETQ. Trimming removed 4 bases from V and 5 bases from J; junction bases left unmatched: 5. The chain's CDR3 is CASSPTGETEAFF. The CDR3 DNA reads as TGCGCCAGCAGCCCCACAGGGGAGACTGAAGCTTTCTTT.

CDR3: CASSPNSDSSYEQYF. Here the CDR3 DNA reads TGTGCCAGCTCACCAAATTCCGATAGCTCCTACGAGCAGTACTTC. This chain connects TRBV18 to TRBJ2-7, with no clear D. The V end lost 2 bases, the J end lost 0 bases, and 11 bases lay between the germline ends. Germline values: CDR1 KGHSH, CDR2 LQKENI. This CDR3 spans 15 amino acids. Full variable domain (rest looked up from reference TRBV18 and TRBJ2-7): NAGVMQNPRHLVRRRGQEARLRCSPMKGHSHVYWYRQLPEEGLKFMVYLQKENIIDESGMPKERFSAEFPKEGPSILRIQQVVRGDSAAYFCASSPNSDSSYEQYFGPGTRLTVT.

V is TRBV29-1 and J is TRBJ2-7; D may be TRBD1 (6 bases). Germline CDR1 is SQVTM and CDR2 is ANQGSEA. Trimming stripped 3 bases from V and 7 bases from J, with 19 bases between. The CDR3 has 14 amino acids. The CDR3 is CSVDTGTPHLEQYF. The CDR3, as DNA: TGCAGCGTTGATACCGGGACACCGCATCTTGAGCAGTACTTC.

The DNA of the CDR3 is TGTGCCAGCAGCTCCCGAACAGGTAACGAGCAGTACTTC. This encodes CASSSRTGNEQYF. This chain joins TRBV7-2 and TRBJ2-7; tentative D call: TRBD1 (5 bases). The CDR3 length is 13 residues. V was shortened by 4 bases and J by 5 bases, with 12 bases between the two germline ends. Germline values: CDR1 SGHTA, CDR2 FQGNSA.

J is TRBJ2-5 and V is TRBV20-1; D gene ambiguous. Trimming cost V 6 bases and J 0 bases, with 5 bases left between them. This CDR3 region has 11 residues. The germline V gene encodes CDR1 DFQATT and CDR2 SNEGSKA (reference sequence). CDR3 sequence (DNA): TGCAGTGCCCAGTACCAAGAGACCCAGTACTTC. Amino acids: CSAQYQETQYF.

The table lists this clone with a few counts. This chain links TRBV9 with TRBJ2-1; TRBD2 is a possible D gene (6 bases). There are 15 residues in the CDR3. Looked up from germline, CDR1 is SGDLS and CDR2 is YYNGEE. Trimming stripped 4 bases from V and 4 bases from J, with 15 bases between. The CDR3 bases are TGTGCCAGCAGCCCCGGGAGAGGAGGGTACAATGAGCAGTTCTTC. Its translation: CASSPGRGGYNEQFF. The entire variable domain, with the rest obtained from reference TRBV9 and TRBJ2-1, is as follows: DSGVTQTPKHLITATGQRVTLRCSPRSGDLSVYWYQQSLDQGLQFLIQYYNGEERAKGNILERFSAQQFPDLHSELNLSSLELGDSALYFCASSPGRGGYNEQFFGPGTRLTVL.

The CDR3, as DNA: TGCGCCAGCAGCCAAGATCGGACAGGGAACTCCTACAATGAGCAGTTCTTC. Translation gives CASSQDRTGNSYNEQFF. The chain couples TRBV4-1 to TRBJ2-1, with TRBD1 identical over 8 bases. Per germline, CDR1 MGHRA and CDR2 YSYEKL. The J segment lost 0 bases and the V segment lost 0 bases, leaving 4 bases of the junction unmatched. The CDR3 covers 17 residues.

This clone was found a few times. This chain connects TRBV19 to TRBJ2-1; 10 bases align to TRBD2. Germline V gene sequence: CDR1 LNHDA, CDR2 SQIVND (reference sequence). The CDR3 covers 14 residues. J gave up 7 bases and V 8 bases, and 8 bases lay outside the gene matches. The CDR3 sequence is CASQSGRAVNEQFF. The DNA for the CDR3 is TGTGCCAGTCAGAGCGGGAGGGCCGTAAATGAGCAGTTCTTC.

V is TRBV6-5 and J is TRBJ2-7; no definite D call. This CDR3 contains 15 residues. Looked up from germline, CDR1 is MNHEY and CDR2 is SVGAGI. V shed 5 bases and J shed 1 base, with 15 bases lying between them. The CDR3 loop reads CASSLRWAPSYEQYF. The CDR3 coding sequence is TGTGCCAGCAGTCTCAGATGGGCCCCGTCCTACGAGCAGTACTTC.

This clone was counted only a few times. Other DNA sequences within the sample encode an identical CDR3. The chain links TRBV28 to TRBJ2-5; D is unclear. The CDR3 extends over 13 amino acids. CDR1 and CDR2 from the germline V gene are MDHEN and SYDVKM. Deletions cut 2 bases from V and 1 base from J, with 5 bases between. CDR3 nucleotides: TGTGCCAGCAGTTTACCGGTCCAAGAGACCCAGTACTTC. Translating it yields CASSLPVQETQYF.

This clone was counted between two and nine times. This sequence joins TRBV23-1 and TRBJ1-4; 7 positions agree with TRBD1. TRBV23-1 belongs to the ORF category, with a function that is uncertain. The CDR3 consists of 16 residues. Trimming took 8 bases from V and 8 from J; bases not matched to a gene: 17. CDR3 protein: CASGPKGLGGEEKLFF. CDR3 DNA sequence: TGCGCCAGCGGACCCAAAGGATTAGGGGGCGAGGAAAAACTGTTTTTT.

This clone was observed a few times. This CDR3 is CASSLAGTGGAGETQYF. The CDR3 DNA follows: TGTGCCAGCAGCTTAGCGGGGACAGGGGGCGCCGGAGAGACCCAGTACTTC. This chain links TRBV7-9 with TRBJ2-5, with 12 bases identical to TRBD1. Germline V gene data show CDR1 as SEHNR and CDR2 as FQNEAQ (reference sequence). The V segment lost 0 bases and the J segment 4 bases; nucleotides outside the gene matches: 6. This CDR3 is 17 amino acids long.

This clone was seen a handful of times. This rearrangement joins TRBV6-5 to TRBJ2-5; D gene unclear. The germline CDR1 and CDR2 sequences are MNHEY and SVGAGI. Trimming cost V 0 bases and J 5 bases, with 10 bases left between them. The CDR3 totals 14 residues. The CDR3 here is CASSYSPLGETQYF. In DNA form, the CDR3 reads TGTGCCAGCAGTTACTCGCCACTCGGGGAGACCCAGTACTTC.